The clone carrying this T cell receptor beta chain appeared many times. Per the authors' pipeline: Amplification of reference gene primers was used by the study to estimate nucleated cell counts. Assay used: immunoSEQ multiplex PCR; TCRdb lists only in-frame clones, some missing. Clonal size and the V and J genes are those of that table, whereas D and trimming came from the DNA. Of a few hundred thousand clones detected, around 89% appear once; the ten largest clones hold approximately 4.5%. Germline assignment: CDR1 LNHDA and CDR2 SQIVND (reference sequence). V was pared by 3 bases and J by 12 bases, with 20 bases between. CDR3 length equals 14 residues. The data were obtained in a study of blood T cell repertoires in COVID-19. Those who participated ranged in age from 18 to 89 years and resided in some 24 US areas. Clinical history as reported by participants underpinned cohort assignment.

This TCR was recovered from a young woman with acute COVID-19. The sequencing sample was made of PBMCs or T cells enriched from blood (not recorded which). The rearrangement uses TRBV19 and TRBJ1-2; TRBD1 might be the D (5 bases). DNA for the CDR3: TGTGCCAGTAGTATCCTCCTACAGGCAGGGCAGGACACCTTC. Amino acids: CASSILLQAGQDTF. Full variable domain (outside the CDR3, taken from reference TRBV19 and TRBJ1-2): DGGITQSPKYLFRKEGQNVTLSCEQNLNHDAMYWYRQDPGQGLRLIYYSQIVNDFQKGDIAEGYSVSREKKESFPLTVTSAQKNPTAFYLCASSILLQAGQDTFGSGTRLTVV.